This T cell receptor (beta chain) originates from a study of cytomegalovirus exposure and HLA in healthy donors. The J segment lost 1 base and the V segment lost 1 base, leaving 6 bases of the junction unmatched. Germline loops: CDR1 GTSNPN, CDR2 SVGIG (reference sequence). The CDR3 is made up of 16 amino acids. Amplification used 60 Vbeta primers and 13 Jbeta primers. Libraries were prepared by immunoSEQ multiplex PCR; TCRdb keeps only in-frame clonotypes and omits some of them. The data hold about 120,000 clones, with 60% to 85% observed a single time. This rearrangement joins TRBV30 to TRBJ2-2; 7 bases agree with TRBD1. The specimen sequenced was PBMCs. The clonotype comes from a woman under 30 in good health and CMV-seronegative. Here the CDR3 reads CAWSAWGQKNTGELFF. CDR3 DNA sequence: TGTGCCTGGAGTGCATGGGGACAGAAGAACACCGGGGAGCTGTTTTTT.